Listed below are T cell receptor beta chains from one sample, sequenced in a study of healthy donors' naive CD4 and CD8 T cells. TCRdb called the reads again in MiXCR, with one record for every CDR3 protein. The repertoire holds about 180,000 distinct CDR3 sequences, with about 70% as singletons. Material for sequencing was naive CD4+ and CD8+ T cells sorted from blood, pooled from several donors. The receptors were gathered from a pool of human donors in good health; the sample pools cells from several healthy donors. The CDR3 runs from the conserved cysteine through the conserved F or W. D genes are given only for firm matches. Size values are once, few and many counts, or a class for expanded clones, and some rows have none.

cdr3_aa: CASSIRGFNQPQHF
cdr3_nt: TGTGCCAGTAGTATCCGAGGGTTTAATCAGCCCCAGCATTTT
v_call: TRBV19
j_call: TRBJ1-5
d_call: .
clone_size: few

cdr3_aa: CSGLDRGNEKLFF
cdr3_nt: TGCAGCGGACTGGACAGGGGGAATGAAAAACTGTTTTTT
v_call: TRBV29-1
j_call: TRBJ1-4
d_call: TRBD1
clone_size: .

cdr3_aa: CASRLMDRLNYGYTF
cdr3_nt: TGTGCCAGCAGGCTTATGGACAGATTGAACTATGGCTACACCTTC
v_call: TRBV6-2/TRBV6-3
j_call: TRBJ1-2
d_call: .
clone_size: .

cdr3_aa: CAWIQGWEQYF
cdr3_nt: TGTGCCTGGATACAGGGGTGGGAGCAGTACTTC
v_call: TRBV30
j_call: TRBJ2-7
d_call: TRBD1
clone_size: .

cdr3_aa: CSVVDRALGETQYF
cdr3_nt: TGCAGCGTCGTCGACCGAGCCCTGGGGGAGACCCAGTACTTC
v_call: TRBV29-1
j_call: TRBJ2-5
d_call: .
clone_size: .

cdr3_aa: CASSLRRGSNEQFF
cdr3_nt: TGTGCCAGCAGCTTGAGAAGGGGGAGTAATGAGCAGTTCTTC
v_call: TRBV5-5
j_call: TRBJ2-1
d_call: .
clone_size: .

cdr3_aa: CATSNRGGNTEAFF
cdr3_nt: TGTGCCACCAGCAACAGGGGCGGAAACACTGAAGCTTTCTTT
v_call: TRBV15
j_call: TRBJ1-1
d_call: TRBD1
clone_size: few

cdr3_aa: CASSSTALPSSYEQYF
cdr3_nt: TGTGCCAGCAGCTCGACAGCCCTACCGAGCTCCTACGAGCAGTACTTC
v_call: TRBV7-4
j_call: TRBJ2-7
d_call: .
clone_size: .

cdr3_aa: CASSFDSSSNQPQHF
cdr3_nt: TGTGCCAGCAGCTTCGACAGCTCTAGCAATCAGCCCCAGCATTTT
v_call: TRBV27
j_call: TRBJ1-5
d_call: .
clone_size: .

cdr3_aa: CAISEPSRWDRGAREQYF
cdr3_nt: TGTGCCATCAGTGAGCCGTCCCGGTGGGACAGGGGGGCTCGGGAGCAGTACTTC
v_call: TRBV10-3
j_call: TRBJ2-7
d_call: TRBD1
clone_size: .

cdr3_aa: CASSLWAVGTEAFF
cdr3_nt: TGTGCCAGCAGTTTATGGGCGGTGGGCACTGAAGCTTTCTTT
v_call: TRBV27
j_call: TRBJ1-1
d_call: .
clone_size: .

cdr3_aa: CSVEASGGTDTQYF
cdr3_nt: TGCAGCGTTGAGGCTAGCGGGGGCACAGATACGCAGTATTTT
v_call: TRBV29-1
j_call: TRBJ2-3
d_call: TRBD2
clone_size: few

cdr3_aa: CSVESPGGYGYTF
cdr3_nt: TGCAGCGTTGAATCCCCAGGGGGCTATGGCTACACCTTC
v_call: TRBV29-1
j_call: TRBJ1-2
d_call: TRBD1
clone_size: .

cdr3_aa: CSAREGHRGIPTSGANVLTF
cdr3_nt: TGCAGTGCTAGAGAGGGACACAGGGGCATTCCCACCTCTGGGGCCAACGTCCTGACTTTC
v_call: TRBV20-1
j_call: TRBJ2-6
d_call: TRBD1
clone_size: .

cdr3_aa: CSVAVSGVQETQYF
cdr3_nt: TGCAGCGTTGCAGTATCAGGGGTCCAAGAGACCCAGTACTTC
v_call: TRBV29-1
j_call: TRBJ2-5
d_call: .
clone_size: .

cdr3_aa: CASTRSASGPEAFF
cdr3_nt: TGTGCCAGCACCCGTTCGGCCTCTGGCCCTGAAGCTTTCTTT
v_call: TRBV11-2
j_call: TRBJ1-1
d_call: .
clone_size: once

cdr3_aa: CASSTRDRAPVEQYF
cdr3_nt: TGTGCCAGTAGTACAAGAGACAGGGCGCCGGTCGAGCAGTACTTC
v_call: TRBV19
j_call: TRBJ2-7
d_call: TRBD1
clone_size: .

cdr3_aa: CAWSQGRGAFF
cdr3_nt: TGTGCCTGGAGCCAGGGTCGCGGAGCTTTCTTT
v_call: TRBV30
j_call: TRBJ1-1
d_call: .
clone_size: .

cdr3_aa: CSVQGRNTEAFF
cdr3_nt: TGCAGCGTTCAGGGGAGGAACACTGAAGCTTTCTTT
v_call: TRBV29-1
j_call: TRBJ1-1
d_call: .
clone_size: .

cdr3_aa: CSAEGQGPLDSDTQYF
cdr3_nt: TGCAGCGCAGAGGGGCAGGGACCTCTTGACTCAGATACGCAGTATTTT
v_call: TRBV29-1
j_call: TRBJ2-3
d_call: .
clone_size: .

cdr3_aa: CASNWGSGANTGELFF
cdr3_nt: TGTGCCAGCAATTGGGGAAGCGGGGCTAACACCGGGGAGCTGTTTTTT
v_call: TRBV6-5
j_call: TRBJ2-2
d_call: TRBD2
clone_size: .

cdr3_aa: CATSPLAGGQETQYF
cdr3_nt: TGTGCCACCAGCCCACTAGCGGGAGGCCAAGAGACCCAGTACTTC
v_call: TRBV15
j_call: TRBJ2-5
d_call: TRBD2
clone_size: .

cdr3_aa: CASSLELSWTGTYEQYF
cdr3_nt: TGTGCCAGCAGCTTGGAGCTTTCCTGGACAGGGACCTACGAGCAGTACTTC
v_call: TRBV11-2
j_call: TRBJ2-7
d_call: TRBD1
clone_size: .

cdr3_aa: CASSSGQGLTGELFF
cdr3_nt: TGTGCCAGCAGTTCGGGACAGGGACTCACCGGGGAGCTGTTTTTT
v_call: TRBV6-2/TRBV6-3
j_call: TRBJ2-2
d_call: TRBD1
clone_size: once

cdr3_aa: CASSLVGNMNTEAFF
cdr3_nt: TGCGCCAGCAGCTTGGTCGGAAATATGAACACTGAAGCTTTCTTT
v_call: TRBV5-1
j_call: TRBJ1-1
d_call: .
clone_size: .

cdr3_aa: CASSIWMNTEAFF
cdr3_nt: TGTGCCAGTAGTATTTGGATGAACACTGAAGCTTTCTTT
v_call: TRBV19
j_call: TRBJ1-1
d_call: .
clone_size: .

cdr3_aa: CASSRDIISNQPQHF
cdr3_nt: TGTGCCAGCAGCAGAGACATCATTAGCAATCAGCCCCAGCATTTT
v_call: TRBV6-5
j_call: TRBJ1-5
d_call: .
clone_size: .

cdr3_aa: CSVGGASAYNEQFF
cdr3_nt: TGCAGCGTTGGAGGAGCCAGCGCCTACAATGAGCAGTTCTTC
v_call: TRBV29-1
j_call: TRBJ2-1
d_call: .
clone_size: few

cdr3_aa: CASSIGGKGDQYF
cdr3_nt: TGTGCCAGTAGTATCGGAGGGAAAGGGGACCAGTACTTC
v_call: TRBV19
j_call: TRBJ2-5
d_call: .
clone_size: few

cdr3_aa: CASSYGLQETQYF
cdr3_nt: TGTGCCAGCAGTTACGGCTTACAAGAGACCCAGTACTTC
v_call: TRBV6-6
j_call: TRBJ2-5
d_call: .
clone_size: .

cdr3_aa: CSVGRVGSNTEAFF
cdr3_nt: TGCAGCGTGGGCAGGGTAGGGTCGAACACTGAAGCTTTCTTT
v_call: TRBV29-1
j_call: TRBJ1-1
d_call: .
clone_size: .

cdr3_aa: CAISDVDLAPYEQYF
cdr3_nt: TGTGCCATCAGTGATGTGGACTTAGCGCCCTACGAGCAGTACTTC
v_call: TRBV10-3
j_call: TRBJ2-7
d_call: .
clone_size: once

cdr3_aa: CSGVSGANVLTF
cdr3_nt: TGCAGTGGCGTCTCTGGGGCCAACGTCCTGACTTTC
v_call: TRBV20-1
j_call: TRBJ2-6
d_call: .
clone_size: .

cdr3_aa: CASSSMDRVSEAFF
cdr3_nt: TGTGCCAGCAGTTCCATGGACAGGGTCTCTGAAGCTTTCTTT
v_call: TRBV6-6
j_call: TRBJ1-1
d_call: TRBD1
clone_size: few

cdr3_aa: CSVQGGPEAFF
cdr3_nt: TGCAGCGTCCAGGGGGGTCCTGAAGCTTTCTTT
v_call: TRBV29-1
j_call: TRBJ1-1
d_call: TRBD1
clone_size: .

cdr3_aa: CSVTGVISNTEAFF
cdr3_nt: TGCAGCGTTACAGGGGTTATATCGAACACTGAAGCTTTCTTT
v_call: TRBV29-1
j_call: TRBJ1-1
d_call: TRBD1
clone_size: once

cdr3_aa: CASSKGGSQSTDTQYF
cdr3_nt: TGTGCCAGCAGCAAAGGCGGCAGTCAAAGCACAGATACGCAGTATTTT
v_call: TRBV21-1
j_call: TRBJ2-3
d_call: .
clone_size: .

cdr3_aa: CSVGRSTSYNEQFF
cdr3_nt: TGCAGCGTAGGCCGCAGCACCTCCTACAATGAGCAGTTCTTC
v_call: TRBV29-1
j_call: TRBJ2-1
d_call: .
clone_size: few